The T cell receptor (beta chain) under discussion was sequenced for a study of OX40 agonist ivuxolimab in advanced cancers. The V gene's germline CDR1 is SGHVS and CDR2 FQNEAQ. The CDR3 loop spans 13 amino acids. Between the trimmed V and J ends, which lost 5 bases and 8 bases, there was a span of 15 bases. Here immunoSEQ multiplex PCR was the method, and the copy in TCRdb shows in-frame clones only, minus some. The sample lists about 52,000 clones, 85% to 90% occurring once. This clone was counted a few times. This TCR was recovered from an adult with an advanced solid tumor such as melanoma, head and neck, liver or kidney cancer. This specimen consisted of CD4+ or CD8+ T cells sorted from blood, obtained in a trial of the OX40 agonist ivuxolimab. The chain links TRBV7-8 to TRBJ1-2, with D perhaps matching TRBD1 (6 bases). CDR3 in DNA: TGTGCCAGCAGCAGGGGGACCGCCGGAGGCTACACCTTC. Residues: CASSRGTAGGYTF.